This is a list of T cell receptor beta chains from one sample in a study of long-term antiretroviral therapy in people with HIV. Some clones are missing from TCRdb's copy, which holds only in-frame ones; the method was immunoSEQ multiplex PCR. This sample has 25,000 to 35,000 clones; over 80% occur once, and the top ten carry 9.9%. Sequencing used unsorted PBMCs, obtained about 2.7 years after starting antiretroviral therapy. Source of these receptors: a man aged 25-40 years with HIV. CDR3s include the opening cysteine and the closing phenylalanine or tryptophan. Fields, in order: V gene, J gene, D gene, CDR3 DNA, CDR3 protein. A D gene is named only where the DNA matches it firmly.

>TRBV19|TRBJ2-7|-
TGTGCCAGTAGGTCGCCCGGTTACGAGCAGTACTTC
CASRSPGYEQYF
>TRBV7-3|TRBJ1-1|-
TGTGCCAGCAGCTCCTCGGTAGGCCCTAACTGGCGGGGCACTGAAGCTTTCTTT
CASSSSVGPNWRGTEAFF
>TRBV10-3|TRBJ2-3|-
TGTGCCATCAGGGATGGGGGCCTTGCTGGCACAGATACGCAGTATTTT
CAIRDGGLAGTDTQYF
>TRBV7-8|TRBJ2-2|-
TGTGCCAGCAGCTTAGTAGGGCAGGGTGACACCGGGGAGCTGTTTTTT
CASSLVGQGDTGELFF
>TRBV28|TRBJ1-1|TRBD1
TGTGCCAGCAGTTTAGGGGCGAGGAGGGGGCGAGGCACTGAAGCTTTCTTT
CASSLGARRGRGTEAFF
>TRBV11-2|TRBJ2-2|TRBD1
TGTGCCAGCAGCTCCAGAAGGCAGGGGGCAACCGGGGAGCTGTTTTTT
CASSSRRQGATGELFF
>TRBV5-1|TRBJ1-4|-
TGCGCCAGCAGCTTGGAGGTAGCTAATGAAAAACTGTTTTTT
CASSLEVANEKLFF
>TRBV28|TRBJ2-7|TRBD1
TGTGCCAGCAGTTTATGGACAGGGAACGAGCAGTACTTC
CASSLWTGNEQYF
>TRBV29-1|TRBJ1-2|-
TGCAGCGTTGGACAGTGGGACTATGGCTACACCTTC
CSVGQWDYGYTF
>TRBV7-2|TRBJ2-1|TRBD2
TGTGCCAGCAGCTTGACTAGCGGGAGAACGGATGAGCAGTTCTTC
CASSLTSGRTDEQFF
>TRBV5-6|TRBJ1-4|-
TGTGCCAGCAGCTCTCCGGGCCCCGGTGGGAATGAAAAACTGTTTTTT
CASSSPGPGGNEKLFF